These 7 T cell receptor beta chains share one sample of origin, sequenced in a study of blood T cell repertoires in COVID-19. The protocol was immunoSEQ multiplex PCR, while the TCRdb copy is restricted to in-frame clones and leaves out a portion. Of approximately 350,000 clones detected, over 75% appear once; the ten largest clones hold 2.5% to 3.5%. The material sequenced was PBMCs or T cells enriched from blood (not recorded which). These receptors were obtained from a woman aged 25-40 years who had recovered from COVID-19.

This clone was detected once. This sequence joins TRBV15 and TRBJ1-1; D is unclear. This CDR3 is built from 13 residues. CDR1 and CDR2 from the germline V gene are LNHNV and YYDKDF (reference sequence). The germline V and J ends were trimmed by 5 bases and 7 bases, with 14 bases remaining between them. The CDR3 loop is CATSGRGRDEAFF. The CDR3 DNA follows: TGTGCCACCAGCGGTCGCGGCAGAGATGAAGCTTTCTTT.

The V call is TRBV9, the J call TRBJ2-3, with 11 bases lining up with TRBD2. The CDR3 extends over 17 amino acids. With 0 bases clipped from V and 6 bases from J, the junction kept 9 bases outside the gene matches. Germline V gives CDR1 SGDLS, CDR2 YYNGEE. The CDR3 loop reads CASSVATTASGGDTQYF. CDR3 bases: TGTGCCAGCAGCGTAGCTACTACGGCTAGCGGGGGGGATACGCAGTATTTT.

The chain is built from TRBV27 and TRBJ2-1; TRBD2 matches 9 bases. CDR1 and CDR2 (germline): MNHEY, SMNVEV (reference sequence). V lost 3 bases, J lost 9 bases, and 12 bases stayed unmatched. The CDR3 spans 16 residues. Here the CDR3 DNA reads TGTGCCAGCAGTTTGGGCGGCGGGAGGGCAGCGGGTGAGCAGTTCTTC. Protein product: CASSLGGGRAAGEQFF.

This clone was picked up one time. The CDR3 DNA reads as TGTGCCAGCAGCCCTCGACTAGCGGGAGACTACGAGCAGTACTTC. Translated, it gives CASSPRLAGDYEQYF. The chain has TRBV7-8 and TRBJ2-7; TRBD2 matches at 12 bases. There are 15 residues in the CDR3. In germline, CDR1 is SGHVS, CDR2 FQNEAQ. The trim removed 5 bases at V and 3 bases at J, leaving 5 bases unmatched.

The CDR3 region has the DNA TGTGCCAGCTCACCATCTCCTACCTACGAGCAGTACTTC. Translated: CASSPSPTYEQYF. This chain joins TRBV18 and TRBJ2-7, with D unclear. This CDR3 is 13 amino acids long. Germline V gene lookup returns CDR1 KGHSH and CDR2 LQKENI. Trimming removed 2 bases from V and 2 bases from J, with 7 bases in between.

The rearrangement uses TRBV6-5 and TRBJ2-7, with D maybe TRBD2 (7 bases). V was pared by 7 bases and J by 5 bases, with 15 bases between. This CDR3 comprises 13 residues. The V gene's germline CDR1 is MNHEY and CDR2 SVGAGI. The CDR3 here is CASKRDIFHEQYF. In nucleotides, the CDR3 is TGTGCCAGCAAGCGGGACATATTCCACGAGCAGTACTTC.

This CDR3 reads CSDVSRSGNTIYF. CDR3 DNA sequence: TGTTCCGATGTTAGTCGCTCTGGAAACACCATATATTTT. The V gene is TRBV14, the J gene TRBJ1-3; D not resolved. This CDR3 is 13 amino acids long. In germline, CDR1 is SGHDN, CDR2 FVKESK.